A single sample is the source of the 21 T cell receptor beta chains below, sequenced in a study of blood T cell repertoires in COVID-19. Repertoires were generated with immunoSEQ multiplex PCR, while TCRdb's copy carries only in-frame clones and drops some. Of fewer than 90,000 clones in the sample, 70% to 90% were seen once. The sample was peripheral blood. Receptors were obtained from a man aged 60 to 69 with acute or convalescent COVID-19.

The rearrangement uses TRBV2 and TRBJ2-3; 7 bases are shared with TRBD1. The CDR3 runs to 13 residues. Germline-derived CDR1 and CDR2 are SNHLY and FYNNEI. The trim removed 4 bases at V and 4 bases at J, leaving 2 bases unmatched. The CDR3 sequence: CASSVTGSDTQYF. The CDR3 DNA follows: TGTGCCAGCAGTGTGACAGGGTCAGATACGCAGTATTTT.

The chain couples TRBV5-1 to TRBJ2-1; 12 positions agree with TRBD2. V gave up 3 bases and J gave up 2 bases; unmatched junction bases: 3. Germline V gene lookup returns CDR1 SGHRS and CDR2 YFSETQ. This CDR3 region has 16 residues. The CDR3 nucleotides are TGCGCCAGCAGCTCGACTAGCGGGGGTCCCTACAATGAGCAGTTCTTC. The encoded protein is CASSSTSGGPYNEQFF.

This chain uses TRBV6-5 with TRBJ1-1; D possibly corresponds to TRBD1 (6 bases). V gave up 8 bases and J gave up 8 bases, with 15 bases separating them. The germline gives CDR1 MNHEY, CDR2 SVGAGI. The CDR3 is 12 residues long. The CDR3 region is CASAFLGQEAFF. For the CDR3, the DNA is TGTGCCAGCGCTTTCCTTGGACAGGAAGCTTTCTTT.

This sequence joins TRBV4-2 and TRBJ2-1, with 7 bases aligning to TRBD2. CDR1 and CDR2 from the germline V gene are LGHNA and YNFKEQ. After removal of 1 base from V and 7 bases from J, the junction contained 13 bases not matched to a gene. CDR3 length: 17 amino acids. For the CDR3, the DNA is TGTGCCAGCAGCCAAGGGTTTCGGGGGGACCGGGGAAATGAGCAGTTCTTC. It yields the protein CASSQGFRGDRGNEQFF.

This clone was recorded a few times. CDR3 nucleotides: TGTGCCAGCAGTTTCGGACAGGGGGCCGAGCAGTACTTC. Encoded protein: CASSFGQGAEQYF. The J gene is TRBJ2-7, the V gene TRBV27, with TRBD1 matching 11 bases. This CDR3 has 13 amino acids. V was pared by 3 bases and J by 6 bases, with 1 base of the junction left unmatched. Germline-derived CDR1 and CDR2 are MNHEY and SMNVEV (reference sequence).

The V gene is TRBV5-1, the J gene TRBJ2-5, with 7 positions matching TRBD1. CDR1 is SGHRS and CDR2 is YFSETQ in the germline V gene. This CDR3 comprises 15 residues. Trimming removed 0 bases from V and 4 bases from J; junction bases left unmatched: 6. This CDR3 is CASSLAGRQGETQYF. As DNA, the CDR3 is TGCGCCAGCAGCTTGGCTGGCCGACAGGGAGAGACCCAGTACTTC.

The gene calls are TRBV7-8 and TRBJ1-1; D is possibly TRBD1 (5 bases). CDR3 length equals 13 residues. Germline values: CDR1 SGHVS, CDR2 FQNEAQ. Trimming removed 5 bases at V and 9 bases at J, with 16 bases between. CDR3 in DNA: TGTGCCAGCAGCCCCCGCCAGGGATTGAAAGCTTTCTTT. Translated: CASSPRQGLKAFF.

The chain combines TRBV5-1 with TRBJ2-2, with 8 bases aligning to TRBD1. Unmatched junction bases numbered 11, after V lost 8 bases and J lost 2 bases. The CDR3 loop spans 16 amino acids. Germline CDR1 SGHRS, CDR2 YFSETQ. The CDR3 coding sequence is TGCGCCAGTAGTTTCCGGACAGGGATAAACACCGGGGAGCTGTTTTTT. Protein: CASSFRTGINTGELFF.

This chain uses TRBV3-1 (or the pseudogene TRBV3-2) with TRBJ1-2; D ambiguous. The CDR3 is made up of 16 amino acids. Trimming pared 0 bases from V and 5 bases from J, leaving 16 bases between. CDR1 is LGHDT, CDR2 YNNKEL, per germline (reference sequence). The CDR3 nucleotides read TGTGCCAGCAGCCAAGAGACGGATTCCGGGAAGTATGGCTACACCTTC. It specifies CASSQETDSGKYGYTF.

The chain employs TRBV5-1 and TRBJ2-7, with TRBD2 identical over 11 bases. This CDR3 has 15 residues. Germline CDR1 and CDR2: SGHRS and YFSETQ. Losses at the gene ends were 0 bases for V and 10 bases for J; bases not matched to a gene: 9. The CDR3 nucleotides are TGCGCCAGCAGCTTGGCCTCTAGCGGGGGGACGTTTCAGTACTTC. Protein product: CASSLASSGGTFQYF.

This rearrangement joins TRBV5-1 to TRBJ2-1; 8 bases are shared with TRBD1. CDR1 and CDR2 from the germline V gene are SGHRS and YFSETQ. The CDR3 consists of 15 residues. The V and J ends lost 0 bases and 3 bases, in that order; junction bases with no gene match: 2. For the CDR3, the DNA is TGCGCCAGCAGCTTGGAGGGACAGGTCTACAATGAGCAGTTCTTC. As protein: CASSLEGQVYNEQFF.

The rearrangement links TRBV7-2 to TRBJ2-5; a possible D gene is TRBD1 (6 bases). Per the germline V gene, CDR1 is SGHTA and CDR2 is FQGNSA. Trimming stripped 6 bases from V and 1 base from J, with 12 bases between. The CDR3 contains 14 residues. CDR3 nucleotide sequence: TGTGCCAGCAGATTAACAGGGATCCAAGAGACCCAGTACTTC. This encodes CASRLTGIQETQYF. Drawing the rest from reference TRBV7-2 and TRBJ2-5, the complete variable domain is GAGVSQSPSNKVTEKGKDVELRCDPISGHTALYWYRQSLGQGLEFLIYFQGNSAPDKSGLPSDRFSAERTGGSVSTLTIQRTQQEDSAVYLCASRLTGIQETQYFGPGTRLLVL.

The J gene is TRBJ2-7, the V gene TRBV7-9, with unresolved D. This CDR3 has 13 residues. From germline, CDR1 is SEHNR and CDR2 FQNEAQ (reference sequence). V was pared by 0 bases and J by 0 bases, with 3 bases between. Here the CDR3 reads CASSLAASYEQYF. The CDR3 nucleotides read TGTGCCAGCAGCTTAGCGGCCTCCTACGAGCAGTACTTC.

In regard to this clone: A junction end diverges from the germline sequence, so it may reflect a read error. The chain joins TRBV27 to TRBJ2-2; 8 nucleotides align to TRBD2. Germline values: CDR1 MNHEY, CDR2 SMNVEV (reference sequence). This CDR3 spans 17 amino acids. This CDR3 is CAGSLSGGFANTGELFF. The CDR3 bases are TGTGCCGGCAGTTTAAGCGGGGGCTTCGCGAACACCGGGGAGCTGTTTTTT.

V and J are TRBV19 and TRBJ2-7; 9 bases align to TRBD1. This CDR3 has 15 amino acids. Germline CDR1 LNHDA, CDR2 SQIVND (reference sequence). J gave up 1 base and V 3 bases, and 4 bases lay outside the gene matches. The CDR3 nucleotides read TGTGCCAGTAGTATGTTGGGACAGGGATCCTACGAGCAGTACTTC. Translated, it gives CASSMLGQGSYEQYF.

In this sample, this clone turned up once. The chain joins TRBV11-2 to TRBJ2-2; possible D gene TRBD2, 6 bases. Trimming took off 1 base at V and 6 bases at J, with 12 bases between the two ends. The germline V gene has CDR1 SGHAT and CDR2 FQNNGV. This CDR3 contains 15 residues. CDR3 DNA: TGTGCCAGCAGCTTAGCAGGCGGGGCGGCCGGGGAGCTGTTTTTT. The encoded protein is CASSLAGGAAGELFF.

The chain couples TRBV7-9 to TRBJ1-1; D unresolved. The CDR3 spans 14 residues. Trimming left V 4 bases short and J 7 bases short, with 16 bases between. Germline V gene lookup returns CDR1 SEHNR and CDR2 FQNEAQ (reference sequence). The CDR3 region is CASSSGRYSNEAFF. The CDR3 DNA reads as TGTGCCAGCAGCTCCGGTCGGTACTCGAATGAAGCTTTCTTT.

The chain carries TRBV5-1 and TRBJ2-1, with a possible D match to TRBD2 (5 bases). Germline V gene lookup returns CDR1 SGHRS and CDR2 YFSETQ. The V end lost 2 bases, the J end lost 10 bases, and 16 bases lay between the germline ends. CDR3 length: 14 residues. CDR3 in amino acids: CASSFQRGEEEQFF. CDR3 sequence (DNA): TGCGCCAGCAGCTTCCAACGGGGAGAAGAGGAGCAGTTCTTC.

The chain links TRBV12-5 to TRBJ2-6; D is unclear. Deletions cut 7 bases from V and 1 base from J, with 20 bases between. From germline, CDR1 is LGHNT and CDR2 FRNRAP. The CDR3 covers 18 residues. The CDR3 spells CASAPFLRSLSGANVLTF. The DNA for the CDR3 is TGTGCTAGTGCCCCCTTCCTCCGTAGTCTGTCTGGGGCCAACGTCCTGACTTTC.

The chain employs TRBV27 and TRBJ2-3, with 9 bases fitting TRBD2. Germline CDR1 reads MNHEY; CDR2 reads SMNVEV (reference sequence). The CDR3 consists of 17 residues. Germline trimming cut 4 bases from V and 1 base from J; bases unmatched to any gene: 9. The CDR3 sequence: CASSSGLASYGTDTQYF. CDR3 sequence (DNA): TGTGCCAGCAGTTCGGGACTAGCTTCATACGGCACAGATACGCAGTATTTT.

This sequence joins TRBV3-1 (or the pseudogene TRBV3-2) and TRBJ2-5; 7 nucleotides align to TRBD2. V lost 4 bases and J lost 5; bases outside the gene matches: 10. CDR1 is LGHDT, CDR2 YNNKEL, per germline (reference sequence). CDR3 length: 15 amino acids. CDR3 in DNA: TGTGCCAGCAGCCGGGGTGGCGGGAGCTGGGAGACCCAGTACTTC. Amino acids: CASSRGGGSWETQYF.